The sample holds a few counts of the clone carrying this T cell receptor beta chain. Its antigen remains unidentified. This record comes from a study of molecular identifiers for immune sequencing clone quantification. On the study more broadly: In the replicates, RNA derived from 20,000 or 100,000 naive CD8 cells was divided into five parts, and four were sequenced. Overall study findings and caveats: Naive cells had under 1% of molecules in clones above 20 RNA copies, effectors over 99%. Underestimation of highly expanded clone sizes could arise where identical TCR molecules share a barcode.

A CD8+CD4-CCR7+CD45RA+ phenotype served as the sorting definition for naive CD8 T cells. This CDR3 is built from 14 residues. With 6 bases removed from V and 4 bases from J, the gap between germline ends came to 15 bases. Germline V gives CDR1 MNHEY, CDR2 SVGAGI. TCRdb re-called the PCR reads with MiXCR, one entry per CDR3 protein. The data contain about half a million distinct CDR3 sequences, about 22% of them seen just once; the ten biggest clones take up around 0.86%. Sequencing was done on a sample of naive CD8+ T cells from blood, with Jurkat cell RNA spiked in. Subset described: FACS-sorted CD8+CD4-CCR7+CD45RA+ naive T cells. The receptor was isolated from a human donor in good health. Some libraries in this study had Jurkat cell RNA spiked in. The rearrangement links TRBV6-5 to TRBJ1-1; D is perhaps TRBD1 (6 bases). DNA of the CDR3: TGTGCCAGCAGGCCTGGGGGCGGAAGCACTGAAGCTTTCTTT. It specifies CASRPGGGSTEAFF.